This TCR beta chain derives from a study of cytomegalovirus exposure and HLA in healthy donors. Study-wide results and caveats: Among TCR beta chains of equal frequency, HLA-associated ones were more clonally expanded in a later analysis. Sequencing probably produced one cluster of sequence variants that were highly shared. TCR beta sequences reportedly predicted most subjects' HLA-A and HLA-B alleles accurately.

In the case of this clone: The target antigen is unknown.

The CDR3 has 14 amino acids. The germline CDR1 and CDR2 sequences are SGHTS and YDEGEE. Trimming removed 1 base from V and 10 bases from J, with 17 bases in between. This PCR relied on a set of 60 Vbeta primers and 13 Jbeta primers. In the original analysis: Per a later analysis, the number of unique TCR beta chains was about 80 million, of which around 10 million were shared. Assay used: immunoSEQ multiplex PCR; TCRdb lists only in-frame clones, some missing. The V and J calls and clone size come from that table; D and trimming were worked out from the DNA. Of more than 150,000 clones in the sample, over 80% were seen once.

This rearrangement joins TRBV5-8 to TRBJ2-5, with D possibly matching TRBD2 (6 bases). The sequence came from a man aged 40-50 years in good health and CMV-seronegative. Sequenced sample: PBMCs. Written as DNA, the CDR3 is TGTGCCAGCAGCTTGAGGACTACGGAATTGGGCCAGTACTTC. Its protein is CASSLRTTELGQYF.